The 26 T cell receptor beta chains listed next were all sequenced from one sample in a study of glioma-infiltrating T cells after dendritic cell vaccination listed by TCRdb under 2016. The library was built by means of the immunoSEQ multiplex PCR assay. TCRdb retrieved this table from immuneACCESS and kept in-frame rearrangements only. Not all clones are present; in checked studies, unresolved V genes account for under half, and no reason is known for the remainder. Recorded for this sample are some 46,000 clones; 70% to 90% of them occurred a single time. The ten largest clones add up to around 5% of the sample. Explained via the paper, the time point label denotes: after dendritic cell vaccination, including at tumor progression/relapse. The source was blood, collected after dendritic cell vaccination. These receptors were taken from a human donor with glioblastoma.

The chain combines TRBV5-4 with TRBJ2-3, with 8 nucleotides matching TRBD2. Germline CDR1 and CDR2: SGHNT and YYREEE (reference sequence). The CDR3 length is 16 residues. J lost 2 bases, V lost 3 bases, and 8 bases had no gene match. The CDR3 loop is CASSWGGLASTDTQYF. The CDR3 region has the DNA TGTGCCAGCAGCTGGGGCGGACTAGCCTCCACAGATACGCAGTATTTT.

The V gene is TRBV19, the J gene TRBJ1-1; 9 nucleotides line up with TRBD1. CDR3 length: 15 residues. The V gene end was trimmed by 3 bases and the J gene end by 5 bases; junction bases not matched to a gene: 7. Germline CDR1 and CDR2: LNHDA and SQIVND (reference sequence). The CDR3 sequence is CASSIPGQGGTEAFF. CDR3 bases: TGTGCCAGTAGTATTCCGGGACAGGGAGGGACTGAAGCTTTCTTT.

V gene TRBV6-5 combines with J gene TRBJ2-4, with 7 bases aligning to TRBD1. CDR1 is MNHEY, CDR2 SVGAGI, per germline. The CDR3 sequence is 13 residues long. V lost 6 bases, J lost 5 bases, and 4 bases stayed unmatched. The CDR3 here is CASSGTDENIQYF. The DNA for the CDR3 is TGTGCCAGCAGCGGGACAGACGAAAACATTCAGTACTTC.

The rearrangement uses TRBV30 and TRBJ1-2; unclear D gene. Looked up from germline, CDR1 is GTSNPN and CDR2 is SVGIG (reference sequence). This CDR3 spans 15 amino acids. Trimming cost V 3 bases and J 8 bases, with 22 bases left between them. CDR3 sequence reads: CAWRSWQPALVGYTF. The CDR3 DNA sequence: TGTGCCTGGAGATCGTGGCAACCCGCTCTTGTGGGCTACACCTTC.

The J gene is TRBJ1-3, the V gene TRBV23-1; TRBD1 agrees at 7 bases. TRBV23-1 is marked as an open reading frame, function uncertain. This CDR3 is 20 amino acids long. The V and J ends lost 4 bases and 2 bases, in that order; junction bases with no gene match: 20. In nucleotides, the CDR3 is TGCGCCAGCAGTCGCCTCCGATCTCTTCCGGGACAGAACACTGGAAACACCATATATTTT. It specifies CASSRLRSLPGQNTGNTIYF.

This rearrangement joins TRBV27 to TRBJ2-7; D ambiguous. This CDR3 has 13 amino acids. Germline V gives CDR1 MNHEY, CDR2 SMNVEV (reference sequence). Trimming left V 6 bases short and J 0 bases short, with 9 bases between. For the CDR3, the DNA is TGTGCCAGCAGAAAACCGAGCTCCTACGAGCAGTACTTC. Encoded protein: CASRKPSSYEQYF.

V is TRBV14 and J is TRBJ2-5; 13 bases agree with TRBD2. Germline CDR1 SGHDN, CDR2 FVKESK. The CDR3 loop spans 13 amino acids. Losses at the gene ends were 10 bases for V and 4 bases for J; bases not matched to a gene: 3. CDR3 sequence (DNA): TGTGCCATCAGGACTAGCGGGGGAGAGACCCAGTACTTC. This codes for CAIRTSGGETQYF.

The V gene is TRBV4-3, the J gene TRBJ1-2; TRBD1 matches at 10 bases. There are 17 residues in the CDR3. V lost 0 bases, J lost 7 bases, and 11 bases stayed unmatched. From germline, CDR1 is LGHNA and CDR2 YSLEER. Here the CDR3 reads CASSQDRGTGDLSGYTF. The CDR3 DNA follows: TGCGCCAGCAGCCAAGATAGAGGGACAGGGGACCTCTCTGGCTACACCTTC.

A note on this clone: One end of the junction does not line up with germline, which may come from a read error. The chain is built from TRBV28 and TRBJ1-4; the D gene is possibly TRBD1 (6 bases). The germline V gene encodes CDR1 MDHEN and CDR2 SYDVKM. The CDR3 extends over 14 amino acids. Written as DNA, the CDR3 is TGTGCCAGCAGTTTGTCGGATGGGGTTGGGACACGGCATTTT. It translates to CASSLSDGVGTRHF.

The chain employs TRBV7-3 and TRBJ2-1; tentatively, D is TRBD2 (5 bases). Germline V gene sequence: CDR1 SGHTA, CDR2 FQGTGA. The CDR3 runs to 13 residues. Trimming cost V 0 bases and J 8 bases, with 8 bases left between them. For the CDR3, the DNA is TGTGCCAGCAGCTTAACTCCAGCGGATGAGCAGTTCTTC. Translated: CASSLTPADEQFF.

DNA for the CDR3: TGTGCCATCGGGGGGGGAGCAACCTACAATGAGCAGTTCTTC. The encoded protein is CAIGGGATYNEQFF. The rearrangement uses TRBV28 and TRBJ2-1; 8 bases map to TRBD2. This CDR3 spans 14 amino acids. Germline trimming cut 10 bases from V and 2 bases from J; bases unmatched to any gene: 7. Germline-derived CDR1 and CDR2 are MDHEN and SYDVKM.

This chain joins TRBV28 and TRBJ2-7; 9 nucleotides align to TRBD1. Germline CDR1 and CDR2: MDHEN and SYDVKM. This CDR3 has 15 amino acids. V gave up 2 bases and J gave up 4 bases; unmatched junction bases: 6. The CDR3: CASSLVGTGLYEQYF. In DNA form, the CDR3 reads TGTGCCAGCAGTTTAGTCGGGACAGGGTTATACGAGCAGTACTTC.

This chain uses TRBV18 with TRBJ1-2, with a weak D call TRBD1 (5 bases). This CDR3 is built from 15 residues. Trimming shortened V by 3 bases and J by 5 bases, and 16 bases separated the two germline ends. Looked up from germline, CDR1 is KGHSH and CDR2 is LQKENI. CDR3 residues: CASSPGIGEGYGYTF. In DNA, the CDR3 is TGTGCCAGCTCACCGGGGATAGGGGAAGGTTATGGCTACACCTTC.

The chain is built from TRBV9 and TRBJ2-1; TRBD2 matches at 8 bases. Germline V CDR1 and CDR2: SGDLS, YYNGEE. The CDR3 totals 16 residues. J lost 2 bases, V lost 3 bases, and 7 bases had no gene match. The CDR3 sequence is CASSAPAGETYNEQFF. For the CDR3, the DNA is TGTGCCAGCAGCGCCCCAGCGGGAGAGACCTACAATGAGCAGTTCTTC.

This clone has more than one count but fewer than ten. The CDR3 bases are TGTGCCAGTAGTACTTCCGGGACAGGGGCCAGCACAGATACGCAGTATTTT. Translating gives CASSTSGTGASTDTQYF. This sequence joins TRBV19 and TRBJ2-3; 10 bases line up with TRBD1. The germline CDR1 and CDR2 sequences are LNHDA and SQIVND (reference sequence). Losses at the gene ends were 4 bases for V and 0 bases for J; bases not matched to a gene: 7. This CDR3 has 17 amino acids.

The CDR3 reads CASSSLGLAEIEQYF. The CDR3 nucleotides read TGTGCCAGCAGCTCATTGGGACTAGCGGAGATAGAGCAGTACTTC. The gene calls are TRBV7-8 and TRBJ2-7, with 11 bases fitting TRBD2. V was clipped by 4 bases and J by 7 bases; unmatched bases: 9. Germline loops: CDR1 SGHVS, CDR2 FQNEAQ. The CDR3 spans 15 residues. The variable domain in full, completed from reference TRBV7-8 and TRBJ2-7, reads GAGVSQSPRYKVAKRGQDVALRCDPISGHVSLFWYQQALGQGPEFLTYFQNEAQLDKSGLPSDRFFAERPEGSVSTLKIQRTQQEDSAVYLCASSSLGLAEIEQYFGPGTRLTVT.

This rearrangement joins TRBV7-2 to TRBJ2-3; tentative D call: TRBD2 (6 bases). The CDR3 length is 13 residues. Trimming stripped 5 bases from V and 6 bases from J, with 12 bases between. Germline CDR1 reads SGHTA; CDR2 reads FQGNSA. The CDR3 DNA is TGTGCCAGCAGCCCCAGACTAGTGGATACGCAGTATTTT. Protein sequence: CASSPRLVDTQYF.

The chain carries TRBV6-1 and TRBJ1-2, with D possibly TRBD1 on 6 matching bases. This CDR3 has 13 residues. V dropped 6 bases and J dropped 6 bases, with 14 bases sitting between them. Looked up from germline, CDR1 is MNHNS and CDR2 is SASEGT. The CDR3 DNA is TGTGCCAGCAGACACGGCGGGGGCGATGGCTACACCTTC. Translating gives CASRHGGGDGYTF.

The chain combines TRBV7-3 with TRBJ2-3, with D perhaps TRBD2 (6 bases). V was pared by 6 bases and J by 2 bases, with 15 bases between. Germline CDR1 reads SGHTA; CDR2 reads FQGTGA. CDR3 length: 15 residues. CDR3 nucleotides: TGTGCCAGCAGTCCCGGGGACTCCCACACAGATACGCAGTATTTT. This encodes CASSPGDSHTDTQYF.

This clone was detected once. The chain couples TRBV10-3 to TRBJ2-7, with D uncertain. Per germline, CDR1 ENHRY and CDR2 SYGVKD. The CDR3 is made up of 13 amino acids. Between the trimmed V and J ends, which lost 6 bases and 5 bases, there was a span of 14 bases. The CDR3 here is CAISRSNLDEQYF. CDR3 nucleotides: TGTGCCATCAGCCGGAGTAATCTGGACGAGCAGTACTTC.

The sample holds one count of this clone. V and J are TRBV5-1 and TRBJ1-1; the match to TRBD1 covers 9 bases. This CDR3 contains 14 residues. Germline CDR1 and CDR2: SGHRS and YFSETQ. V was clipped by 2 bases and J by 7 bases; unmatched bases: 6. CDR3 in amino acids: CASSLQQGAGEAFF. The CDR3 DNA reads TGCGCCAGCAGCTTACAACAGGGGGCTGGTGAAGCTTTCTTT.

The chain links TRBV18 to TRBJ1-6; TRBD1 aligns across 7 bases. With V trimmed by 6 bases and J by 9 bases, 5 bases remained unmatched. The CDR3 is 13 amino acids. CDR1 and CDR2 from the germline V gene are KGHSH and LQKENI. The CDR3 DNA sequence: TGTGCCAGCTCGCTAGACAGGGCTTCACCCCTCCACTTT. It specifies CASSLDRASPLHF.

This rearrangement joins TRBV7-2 to TRBJ2-2; TRBD1 matches at 7 bases. Germline V lookup: CDR1 SGHTA, CDR2 FQGNSA. There are 16 residues in the CDR3. The V segment lost 7 bases and the J segment 4 bases; nucleotides outside the gene matches: 12. CDR3 DNA sequence: TGTGCCAGCACCAGCCAAACAGGGGCGCCCACCGGGGAGCTGTTTTTT. Translation: CASTSQTGAPTGELFF.

In its sample, this clone was seen a few times. The rearrangement links TRBV4-2 to TRBJ2-1; 10 bases match TRBD1. V shed 1 base and J 9 bases; nucleotides not matched to a gene: 12. CDR3 length equals 17 residues. Per the germline V gene, CDR1 is LGHNA and CDR2 is YNFKEQ. The CDR3 spells CASSQGGQGSSGVEQFF. The CDR3, as DNA: TGTGCCAGCAGCCAAGGGGGACAGGGGTCGAGCGGGGTTGAGCAGTTCTTC.

This clone has just one count. The chain has TRBV19 and TRBJ1-5, with D possibly matching TRBD1 (5 bases). Per the germline V gene, CDR1 is LNHDA and CDR2 is SQIVND (reference sequence). The CDR3 is made up of 14 amino acids. The ends were cut back, 10 bases at V and 3 bases at J, with 16 bases in the middle. CDR3 coding DNA: TGTGCCACGGCGGGGAATGGGGCCAATCAGCCCCAGCATTTT. This encodes CATAGNGANQPQHF.

The chain employs TRBV7-9 and TRBJ2-7; D is possibly TRBD1 (6 bases). Trimming cost V 5 bases and J 3 bases, with 20 bases left between them. The CDR3 has 16 amino acids. Germline assignment: CDR1 SEHNR and CDR2 FQNEAQ (reference sequence). CDR3 sequence: CASSQRSSTGHYEQYF. Written as DNA, the CDR3 is TGTGCCAGCAGCCAGCGCTCATCGACAGGCCACTACGAGCAGTACTTC.